Presented here are 15 T cell receptor beta chains from one specimen sequenced in a study of T-cell memory formation after mild COVID-19. TCRdb recomputed calls from the 5' RACE reads with MiXCR, one row per CDR3 protein. The sample consists of 40,000 to 55,000 distinct CDR3 sequences, about 7.1% of them appearing once. The sample taken for sequencing was PBMCs or a T cell subset sorted from them (not recorded which). Source of these receptors: a man in his late teens or twenties who had mild COVID-19 (a few samples of this study predate the infection). Cell type and time point are not known.

J is TRBJ2-7 and V is TRBV5-1, with D perhaps matching TRBD1 (6 bases). CDR1 and CDR2 from the germline V gene are SGHRS and YFSETQ. The CDR3 extends over 16 amino acids. V dropped 0 bases and J dropped 5 bases, with 18 bases sitting between them. CDR3 coding DNA: TGCGCCAGCAGCTTGGGATCCGGGATCAAGGGGGACGAGCAGTACTTC. Translating gives CASSLGSGIKGDEQYF.

The chain couples TRBV7-9 to TRBJ1-2, with D unclear. Deletions cut 3 bases from V and 4 bases from J, with 9 bases between. The CDR3 is 13 amino acids. Per the germline V gene, CDR1 is SEHNR and CDR2 is FQNEAQ (reference sequence). Here the CDR3 DNA reads TGTGCCAGCAGCTTCGGCCAGATCTATGGCTACACCTTC. Protein: CASSFGQIYGYTF.

This clonotype came up many times. The V call is TRBV5-1, the J call TRBJ2-5; D remains ambiguous. Germline V lookup: CDR1 SGHRS, CDR2 YFSETQ. V was clipped by 1 base and J by 1 base, with 8 bases between them. The CDR3 is 14 amino acids. CDR3 in amino acids: CASSLSLSQETQYF. The CDR3 region has the DNA TGCGCCAGCAGCTTGAGTCTATCCCAAGAGACCCAGTACTTC.

This clonotype was seen only a few times. The rearrangement joins TRBV12-3 or TRBV12-4 to TRBJ1-1; D not certain. This CDR3 comprises 13 residues. V was pared by 7 bases and J by 0 bases, with 9 bases between. The CDR3 loop reads CASTEQMNTEAFF. The CDR3 DNA reads TGTGCCAGCACCGAGCAAATGAACACTGAAGCTTTCTTT.

The chain combines TRBV30 with TRBJ1-1; no reliable D call. Germline assignment: CDR1 GTSNPN and CDR2 SVGIG (reference sequence). The V and J ends lost 3 bases and 3 bases respectively, with 14 bases between them. CDR3 length equals 14 residues. CDR3 DNA sequence: TGTGCCTGGAGACCGGAGAGCCGCTACACTGAAGCTTTCTTT. As protein: CAWRPESRYTEAFF.

In this sample, this clonotype turned up a few times. The CDR3 sequence is CASSQEMLSPLHF. The CDR3 DNA reads TGCGCCAGCAGCCAAGAGATGCTTTCACCCCTCCACTTT. The chain has TRBV4-1 and TRBJ1-6; D not certain. Germline assignment: CDR1 MGHRA and CDR2 YSYEKL. V lost 0 bases to trimming and J lost 9 bases, with 6 bases between them. The CDR3 contains 13 residues.

This clonotype was seen a handful of times. The genes are TRBV5-1 and TRBJ1-1, with 7 bases aligning to TRBD1. CDR1 and CDR2 (germline): SGHRS, YFSETQ. Trimming cost V 7 bases and J 0 bases; bases outside gene matches: 6. The CDR3 consists of 14 residues. The DNA for the CDR3 is TGCGCCAGCGCTTCACAGGGGATGAACACTGAAGCTTTCTTT. This translates into CASASQGMNTEAFF. Full variable domain (missing parts from reference TRBV5-1 and TRBJ1-1): KAGVTQTPRYLIKTRGQQVTLSCSPISGHRSVSWYQQTPGQGLQFLFEYFSETQRNKGNFPGRFSGRQFSNSRSEMNVSTLELGDSALYLCASASQGMNTEAFFGQGTRLTVV.

There are a few counts of this clonotype. This sequence joins TRBV4-3 and TRBJ1-2; no definite D call. CDR1 and CDR2 (germline): LGHNA, YSLEER. Between the trimmed V and J ends, which lost 2 bases and 8 bases, there was a span of 15 bases. This CDR3 has 14 amino acids. The CDR3 region is CASSQSTGFYGYTF. CDR3 sequence (DNA): TGCGCCAGCAGCCAAAGCACTGGTTTCTACGGCTACACCTTC.

The CDR3 loop is CASSPRQGYTEAFF. The CDR3 nucleotides are TGTGCCAGCAGCCCAAGACAGGGCTACACTGAAGCTTTCTTT. This chain joins TRBV7-9 and TRBJ1-1; 7 positions agree with TRBD1. This CDR3 has 14 amino acids. Germline CDR1 SEHNR, CDR2 FQNEAQ (reference sequence). Trimming cost V 5 bases and J 3 bases; bases outside gene matches: 6. The full variable domain, completed using reference TRBV7-9 and TRBJ1-1, is DTGVSQNPRHKITKRGQNVTFRCDPISEHNRLYWYRQTLGQGPEFLTYFQNEAQLEKSRLLSDRFSAERPKGSFSTLEIQRTEQGDSAMYLCASSPRQGYTEAFFGQGTRLTVV.

This clonotype has ten or more counts. This chain connects TRBV5-1 to TRBJ2-5; a weak D match, TRBD1 (6 bases). CDR1 SGHRS and CDR2 YFSETQ come from the germline V gene. The CDR3 has 14 residues. V was shortened by 7 bases and J by 2 bases, with 15 bases between the two germline ends. CDR3: CASSSLGTQETQYF. CDR3 bases: TGCGCCAGCTCGTCCCTGGGGACACAAGAGACCCAGTACTTC.

Details on this clonotype: An end of the junction does not agree with germline; a read error may underlie this. The chain has TRBV29-1 and TRBJ2-3; tentative D call: TRBD2 (6 bases). Germline V gene lookup returns CDR1 SQVTM and CDR2 ANQGSEA. The CDR3 has 17 amino acids. The CDR3 nucleotides are TGCAGCGTTCGGAGGGTTCGATTCGCGAGCTCCAGAGATAAGCAGTATTTT. This codes for CSVRRVRFASSRDKQYF.

The rearrangement joins TRBV6-5 to TRBJ1-1; D remains ambiguous. V was cut by 0 bases and J by 0 bases, with 8 bases left in between. CDR1 and CDR2 (germline): MNHEY, SVGAGI. This CDR3 has 15 residues. The CDR3 DNA reads TGTGCCAGCAGTTACTCGAGATCCGTGAACACTGAAGCTTTCTTT. Translation gives CASSYSRSVNTEAFF.

This clonotype occurred a few times. V is TRBV7-2 and J is TRBJ1-5; no firm D call. The CDR3 length is 13 residues. The germline V and J ends were trimmed by 1 base and 3 bases, with 4 bases remaining between them. Germline CDR1 reads SGHTA; CDR2 reads FQGNSA. The CDR3 DNA reads TGTGCCAGCAGCTTAGGGCCCAATCAGCCCCAGCATTTT. It yields the protein CASSLGPNQPQHF.

This clonotype showed up just a few times. J is TRBJ2-7 and V is TRBV20-1, with D possibly TRBD2 on 6 matching bases. CDR3 length: 11 residues. The V and J ends lost 3 bases and 4 bases respectively, with 7 bases between them. The V gene's germline CDR1 is DFQATT and CDR2 SNEGSKA (reference sequence). As DNA, the CDR3 is TGCAGTGCTAGCGGGGGATACGAGCAGTACTTC. Translated, it gives CSASGGYEQYF.

This clonotype was counted ten times or more. V gene TRBV7-8 combines with J gene TRBJ1-5; D gene unclear. The V end lost 8 bases, the J end lost 5 bases, and 22 bases lay between the germline ends. The CDR3 is made up of 16 amino acids. Germline V lookup: CDR1 SGHVS, CDR2 FQNEAQ. The CDR3 reads CASGLGNGLIDQPQHF. Here the CDR3 DNA reads TGTGCCAGCGGGTTGGGAAATGGGCTCATAGATCAGCCCCAGCATTTT.